This T cell receptor beta chain came from a study of T cells in Graves' hyperthyroidism and ophthalmopathy. Study at large: Peripheral blood was secured at the point of initial diagnosis, before any treatment.

The cohort's ophthalmopathy patients, a group with duration under 3 months, had a Clinical Activity Score of at least 3 and a NOSPECS grade of at least 4. Investigators excluded patients with uncontrolled infection, other autoimmune disease, pregnancy or lactation. Amplification of TCR beta CDR3 regions used RNA as the template. Initially, a first-round RT-PCR of the TCR CDR3 employed the HTBI primer set. TCRdb re-derived calls from the multiplex PCR reads in MiXCR, one entry per CDR3 protein. Found here are a few hundred thousand distinct CDR3 sequences, approximately 21% of them singletons; the top ten hold around 64%. Germline V gene sequence: CDR1 SGHDT, CDR2 YYEEEE. The CDR3 is 14 amino acids. With V trimmed by 0 bases and J by 5 bases, 4 bases remained unmatched.

This clonotype was sampled from a young man with Graves' ophthalmopathy. The source material was blood. V is TRBV5-6 and J is TRBJ2-7; TRBD2 matches at 8 bases. The CDR3 nucleotides read TGTGCCAGCAGCTTGGCGGGACTAGTCCACGAGCAGTACTTC. This translates into CASSLAGLVHEQYF.